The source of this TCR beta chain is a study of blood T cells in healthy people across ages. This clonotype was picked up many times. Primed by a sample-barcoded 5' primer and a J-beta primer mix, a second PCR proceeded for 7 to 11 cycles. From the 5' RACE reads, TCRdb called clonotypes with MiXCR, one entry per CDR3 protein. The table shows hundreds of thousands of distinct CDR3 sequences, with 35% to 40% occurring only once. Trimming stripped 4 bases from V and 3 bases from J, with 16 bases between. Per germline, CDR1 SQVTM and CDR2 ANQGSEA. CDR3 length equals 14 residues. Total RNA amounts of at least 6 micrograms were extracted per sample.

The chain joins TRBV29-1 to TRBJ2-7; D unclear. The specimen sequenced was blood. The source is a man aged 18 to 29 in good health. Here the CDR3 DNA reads TGCAGCGTTGGATTTGCAGACACACTCTACGAGCAGTACTTC. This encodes CSVGFADTLYEQYF.